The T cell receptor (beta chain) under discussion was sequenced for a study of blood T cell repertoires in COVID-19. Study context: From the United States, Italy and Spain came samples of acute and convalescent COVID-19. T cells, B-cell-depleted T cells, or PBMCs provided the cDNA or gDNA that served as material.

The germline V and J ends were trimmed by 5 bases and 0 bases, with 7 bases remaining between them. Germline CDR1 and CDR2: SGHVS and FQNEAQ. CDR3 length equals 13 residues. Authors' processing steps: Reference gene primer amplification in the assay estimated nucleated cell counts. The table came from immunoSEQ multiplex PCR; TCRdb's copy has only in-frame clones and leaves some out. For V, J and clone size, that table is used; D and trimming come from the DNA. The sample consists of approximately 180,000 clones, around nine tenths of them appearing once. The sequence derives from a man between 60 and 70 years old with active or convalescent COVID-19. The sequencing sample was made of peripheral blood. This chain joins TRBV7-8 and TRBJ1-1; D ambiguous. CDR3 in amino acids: CASSRQVNTEAFF. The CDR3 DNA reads TGTGCCAGCAGCCGGCAGGTGAACACTGAAGCTTTCTTT.